The entry that follows covers one TCR beta chain sequence. Looked up from germline, CDR1 is SGDLS and CDR2 is YYNGEE. Between the trimmed V and J ends, which lost 4 bases and 3 bases, there was a span of 9 bases. The CDR3 runs 13 residues. This sample was included in a study of blood T cell repertoires in COVID-19. Whole-study context: T cells, B-cell-depleted T cells, or PBMCs provided the cDNA or gDNA that served as material.

Original processing methods: Amplification of reference gene primers provided the estimated nucleated cell counts. Method: immunoSEQ multiplex PCR; TCRdb's copy keeps in-frame clones and lacks some. The V and J calls and clone size are taken from that table; D and trimming were inferred from the DNA. The data contain 140,000 or so clones, approximately 80% of them singletons. This TCR came from a woman aged 50 to 65 with acute or convalescent COVID-19. The sample taken for sequencing was peripheral blood. This chain links TRBV9 with TRBJ2-3, with unresolved D. CDR3 sequence: CASSPSVTDTQYF. The CDR3 nucleotides read TGTGCCAGCAGCCCTAGTGTAACAGATACGCAGTATTTT.